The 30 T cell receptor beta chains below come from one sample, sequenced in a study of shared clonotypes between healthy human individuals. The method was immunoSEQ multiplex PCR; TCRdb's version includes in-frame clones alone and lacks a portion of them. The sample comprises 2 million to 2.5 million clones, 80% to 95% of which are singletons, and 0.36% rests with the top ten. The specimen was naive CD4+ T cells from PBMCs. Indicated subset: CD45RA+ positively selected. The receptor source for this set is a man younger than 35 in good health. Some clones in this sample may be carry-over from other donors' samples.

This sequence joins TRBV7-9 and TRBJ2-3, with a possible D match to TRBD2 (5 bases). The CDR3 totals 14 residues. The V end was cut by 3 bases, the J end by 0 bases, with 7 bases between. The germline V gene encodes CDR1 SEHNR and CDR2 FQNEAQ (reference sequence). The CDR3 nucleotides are TGTGCCAGCAGCTTCGGGAAGAGCACAGATACGCAGTATTTT. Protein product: CASSFGKSTDTQYF.

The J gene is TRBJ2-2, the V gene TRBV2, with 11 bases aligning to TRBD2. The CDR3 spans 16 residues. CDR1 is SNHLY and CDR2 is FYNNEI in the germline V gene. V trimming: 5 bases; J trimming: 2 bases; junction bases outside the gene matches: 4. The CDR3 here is CASSQLAGGNTGELFF. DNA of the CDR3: TGTGCCAGCAGTCAGCTAGCGGGAGGAAACACCGGGGAGCTGTTTTTT.

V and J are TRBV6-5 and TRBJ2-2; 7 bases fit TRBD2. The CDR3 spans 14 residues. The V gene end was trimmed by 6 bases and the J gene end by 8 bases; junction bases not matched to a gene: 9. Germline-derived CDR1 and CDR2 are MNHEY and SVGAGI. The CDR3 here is CASRGLGNGGELFF. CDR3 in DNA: TGTGCCAGCAGAGGACTAGGGAACGGGGGGGAGCTGTTTTTT.

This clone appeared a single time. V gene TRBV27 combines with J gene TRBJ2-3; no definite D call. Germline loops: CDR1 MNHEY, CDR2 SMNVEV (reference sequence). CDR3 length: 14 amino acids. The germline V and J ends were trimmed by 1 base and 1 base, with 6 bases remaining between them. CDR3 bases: TGTGCCAGCAGTTTATATCGTGGCACAGATACGCAGTATTTT. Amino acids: CASSLYRGTDTQYF.

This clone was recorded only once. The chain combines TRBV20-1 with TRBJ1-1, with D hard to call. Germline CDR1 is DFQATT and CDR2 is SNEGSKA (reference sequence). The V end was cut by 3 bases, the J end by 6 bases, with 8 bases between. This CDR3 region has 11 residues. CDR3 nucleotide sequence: TGCAGTGCTAGTAACGGGGCTGAAGCTTTCTTT. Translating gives CSASNGAEAFF.

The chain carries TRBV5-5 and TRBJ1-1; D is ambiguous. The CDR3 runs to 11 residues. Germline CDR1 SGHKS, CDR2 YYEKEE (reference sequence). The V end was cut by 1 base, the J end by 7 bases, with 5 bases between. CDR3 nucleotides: TGTGCCAGCAGCTTGTATCGTGAAGCTTTCTTT. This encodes CASSLYREAFF.

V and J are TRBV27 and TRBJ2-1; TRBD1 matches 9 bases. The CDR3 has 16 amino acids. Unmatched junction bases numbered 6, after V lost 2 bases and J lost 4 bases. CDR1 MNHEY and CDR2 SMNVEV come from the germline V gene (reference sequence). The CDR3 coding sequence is TGTGCCAGCAGTTTACGGGGACAGGGATGGTACAATGAGCAGTTCTTC. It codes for CASSLRGQGWYNEQFF.

CDR3 protein: CASSMGRSNQPQHF. The CDR3 DNA is TGTGCCAGTAGTATGGGACGGAGCAATCAGCCCCAGCATTTT. V gene TRBV19 combines with J gene TRBJ1-5; possible D gene TRBD1, 5 bases. There are 14 residues in the CDR3. V lost 3 bases, J lost 1 base, and 7 bases lay in between. Germline V gene lookup returns CDR1 LNHDA and CDR2 SQIVND (reference sequence).

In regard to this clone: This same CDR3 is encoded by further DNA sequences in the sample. The CDR3 sequence is CASSLGGTGAGNTIYF. CDR3 sequence (DNA): TGTGCCAGCAGCTTAGGGGGGACAGGGGCTGGAAACACCATATATTTT. The chain is built from TRBV7-2 and TRBJ1-3, with 10 bases aligning to TRBD1. The germline CDR1 and CDR2 sequences are SGHTA and FQGNSA. V was clipped by 1 base and J by 2 bases; unmatched bases: 2. The CDR3 is 16 amino acids. Combining the CDR3 with reference TRBV7-2 and TRBJ1-3 gives the whole variable domain GAGVSQSPSNKVTEKGKDVELRCDPISGHTALYWYRQSLGQGLEFLIYFQGNSAPDKSGLPSDRFSAERTGGSVSTLTIQRTQQEDSAVYLCASSLGGTGAGNTIYFGEGSWLTVV.

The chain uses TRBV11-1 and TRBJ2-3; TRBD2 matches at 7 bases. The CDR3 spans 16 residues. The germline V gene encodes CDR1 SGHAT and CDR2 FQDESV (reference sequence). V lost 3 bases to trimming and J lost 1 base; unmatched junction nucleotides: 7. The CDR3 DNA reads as TGTGCCAGCAGCTTGGCCAGACTAGCTGGCACAGATACGCAGTATTTT. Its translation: CASSLARLAGTDTQYF.

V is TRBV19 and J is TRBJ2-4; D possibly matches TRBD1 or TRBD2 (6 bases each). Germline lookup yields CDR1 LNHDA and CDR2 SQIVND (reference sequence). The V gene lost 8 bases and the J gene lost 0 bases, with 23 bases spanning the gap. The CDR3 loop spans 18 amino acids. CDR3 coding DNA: TGTGCCAGTCCTGATTGGAGGGACAAAGGACCAGCCAAAAACATTCAGTACTTC. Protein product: CASPDWRDKGPAKNIQYF. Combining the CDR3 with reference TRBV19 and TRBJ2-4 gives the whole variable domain DGGITQSPKYLFRKEGQNVTLSCEQNLNHDAMYWYRQDPGQGLRLIYYSQIVNDFQKGDIAEGYSVSREKKESFPLTVTSAQKNPTAFYLCASPDWRDKGPAKNIQYFGAGTRLSVL.

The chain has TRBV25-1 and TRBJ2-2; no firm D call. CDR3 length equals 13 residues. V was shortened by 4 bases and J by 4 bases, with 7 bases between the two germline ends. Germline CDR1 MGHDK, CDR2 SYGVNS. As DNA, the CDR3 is TGTGCCAGCAGTGGCGTATTCACCGGGGAGCTGTTTTTT. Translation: CASSGVFTGELFF.

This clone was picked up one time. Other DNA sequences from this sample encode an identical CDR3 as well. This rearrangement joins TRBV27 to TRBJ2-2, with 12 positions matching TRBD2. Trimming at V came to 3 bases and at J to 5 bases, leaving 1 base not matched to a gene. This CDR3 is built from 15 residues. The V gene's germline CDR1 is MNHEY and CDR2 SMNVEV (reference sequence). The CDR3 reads CASSFGLAGTGELFF. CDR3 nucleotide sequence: TGTGCCAGCAGTTTCGGACTAGCGGGAACCGGGGAGCTGTTTTTT.

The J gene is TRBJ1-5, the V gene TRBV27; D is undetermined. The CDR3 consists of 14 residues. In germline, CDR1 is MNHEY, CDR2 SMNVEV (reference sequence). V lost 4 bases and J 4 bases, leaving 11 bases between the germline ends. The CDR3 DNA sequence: TGTGCCAGCAGTTGGAGAGAGTCAAATCAGCCCCAGCATTTT. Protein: CASSWRESNQPQHF.

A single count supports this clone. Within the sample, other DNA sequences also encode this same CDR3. CDR3 DNA sequence: TGCGCCAGCAGCTTGGGGACAGGGGGCGAGCAGTACTTC. It encodes CASSLGTGGEQYF. The V and J genes are TRBV5-1 and TRBJ2-7, with TRBD1 matching over 10 bases. This CDR3 has 13 residues. Germline CDR1 and CDR2: SGHRS and YFSETQ. V dropped 0 bases and J dropped 6; count of bases not matched to a gene: 0. The full variable domain, with the rest looked up from reference TRBV5-1 and TRBJ2-7, is KAGVTQTPRYLIKTRGQQVTLSCSPISGHRSVSWYQQTPGQGLQFLFEYFSETQRNKGNFPGRFSGRQFSNSRSEMNVSTLELGDSALYLCASSLGTGGEQYFGPGTRLTVT.

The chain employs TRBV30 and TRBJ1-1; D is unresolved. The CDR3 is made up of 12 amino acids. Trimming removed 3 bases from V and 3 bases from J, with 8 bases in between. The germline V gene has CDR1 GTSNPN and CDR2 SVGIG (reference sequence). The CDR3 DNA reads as TGTGCCTGGAGAGCCAGATACACTGAAGCTTTCTTT. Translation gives CAWRARYTEAFF.

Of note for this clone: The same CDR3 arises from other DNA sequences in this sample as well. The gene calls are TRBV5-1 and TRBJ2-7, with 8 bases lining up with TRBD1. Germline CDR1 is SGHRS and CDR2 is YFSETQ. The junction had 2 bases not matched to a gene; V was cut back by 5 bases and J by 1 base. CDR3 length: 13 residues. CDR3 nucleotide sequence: TGCGCCAGCAGGAGGACAGGGTCCTACGAGCAGTACTTC. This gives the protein CASRRTGSYEQYF. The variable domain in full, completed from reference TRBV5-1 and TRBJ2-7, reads KAGVTQTPRYLIKTRGQQVTLSCSPISGHRSVSWYQQTPGQGLQFLFEYFSETQRNKGNFPGRFSGRQFSNSRSEMNVSTLELGDSALYLCASRRTGSYEQYFGPGTRLTVT.

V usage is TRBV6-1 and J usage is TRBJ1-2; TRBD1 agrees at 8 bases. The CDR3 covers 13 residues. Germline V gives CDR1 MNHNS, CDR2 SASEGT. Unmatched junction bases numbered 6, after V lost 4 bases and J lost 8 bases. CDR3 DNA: TGTGCCAGCAGTGGGACAGGGTGGTACGGCTACACCTTC. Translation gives CASSGTGWYGYTF.

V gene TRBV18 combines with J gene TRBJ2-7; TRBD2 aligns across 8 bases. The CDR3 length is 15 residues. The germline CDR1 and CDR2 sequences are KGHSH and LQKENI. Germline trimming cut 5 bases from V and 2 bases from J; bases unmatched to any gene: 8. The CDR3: CASSISGNGAYEQYF. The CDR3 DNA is TGTGCCAGCTCAATTAGCGGGAACGGGGCCTACGAGCAGTACTTC.

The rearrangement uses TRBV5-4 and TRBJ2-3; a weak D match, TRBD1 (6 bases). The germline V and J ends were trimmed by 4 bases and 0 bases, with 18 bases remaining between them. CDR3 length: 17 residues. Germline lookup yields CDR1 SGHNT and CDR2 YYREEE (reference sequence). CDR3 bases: TGTGCCAGCAGCCCCAGGGGTGGCAGGGGAAGCACAGATACGCAGTATTTT. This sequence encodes CASSPRGGRGSTDTQYF.

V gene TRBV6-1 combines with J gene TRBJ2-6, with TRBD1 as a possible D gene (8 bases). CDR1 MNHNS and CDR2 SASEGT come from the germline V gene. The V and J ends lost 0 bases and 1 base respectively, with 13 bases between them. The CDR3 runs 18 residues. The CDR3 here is CASSEALQGGSGANVLTF. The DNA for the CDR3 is TGTGCCAGCAGTGAAGCCTTACAGGGGGGGTCTGGGGCCAACGTCCTGACTTTC.

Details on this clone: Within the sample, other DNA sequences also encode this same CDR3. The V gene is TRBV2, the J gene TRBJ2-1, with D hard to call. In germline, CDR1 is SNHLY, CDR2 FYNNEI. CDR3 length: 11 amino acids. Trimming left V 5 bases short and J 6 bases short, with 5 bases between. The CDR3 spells CASSPGNEQFF. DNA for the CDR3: TGTGCCAGCAGTCCAGGCAATGAGCAGTTCTTC.

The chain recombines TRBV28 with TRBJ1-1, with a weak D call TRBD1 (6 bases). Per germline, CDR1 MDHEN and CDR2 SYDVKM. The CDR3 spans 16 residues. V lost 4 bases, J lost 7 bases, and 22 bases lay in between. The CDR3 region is CASSWRPDRGSGEAFF. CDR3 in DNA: TGTGCCAGCAGTTGGAGACCGGACAGAGGTAGTGGTGAAGCTTTCTTT. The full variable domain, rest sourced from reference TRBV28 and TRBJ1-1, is DVKVTQSSRYLVKRTGEKVFLECVQDMDHENMFWYRQDPGLGLRLIYFSYDVKMKEKGDIPEGYSVSREKKERFSLILESASTNQTSMYLCASSWRPDRGSGEAFFGQGTRLTVV.

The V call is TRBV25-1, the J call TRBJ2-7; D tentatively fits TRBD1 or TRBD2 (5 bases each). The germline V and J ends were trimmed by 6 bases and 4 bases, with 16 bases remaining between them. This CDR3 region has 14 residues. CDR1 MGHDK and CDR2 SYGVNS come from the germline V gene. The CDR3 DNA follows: TGTGCCAGCAGCCCACCGGGACGTGAATACGAGCAGTACTTC. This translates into CASSPPGREYEQYF.

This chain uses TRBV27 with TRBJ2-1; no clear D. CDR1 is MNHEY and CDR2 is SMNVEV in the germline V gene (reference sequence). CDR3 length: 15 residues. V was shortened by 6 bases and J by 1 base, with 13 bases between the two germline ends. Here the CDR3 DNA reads TGTGCCAGCAGCCCAGGCGCCCCATCCTACAATGAGCAGTTCTTC. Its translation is CASSPGAPSYNEQFF.

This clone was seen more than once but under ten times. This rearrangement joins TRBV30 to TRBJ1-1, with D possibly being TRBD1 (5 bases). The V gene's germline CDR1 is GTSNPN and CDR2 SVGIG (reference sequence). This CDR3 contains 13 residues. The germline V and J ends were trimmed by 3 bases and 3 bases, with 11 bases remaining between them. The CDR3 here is CAWSRVMDTEAFF. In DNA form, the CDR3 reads TGTGCCTGGAGCAGGGTAATGGACACTGAAGCTTTCTTT.

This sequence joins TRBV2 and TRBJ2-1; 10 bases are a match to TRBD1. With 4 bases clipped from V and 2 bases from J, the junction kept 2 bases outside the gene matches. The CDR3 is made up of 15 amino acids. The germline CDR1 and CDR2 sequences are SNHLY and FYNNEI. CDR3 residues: CASSGGTGAYNEQFF. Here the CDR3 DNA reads TGTGCCAGCAGTGGAGGGACAGGGGCCTACAATGAGCAGTTCTTC. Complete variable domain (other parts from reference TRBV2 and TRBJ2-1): EPEVTQTPSHQVTQMGQEVILRCVPISNHLYFYWYRQILGQKVEFLVSFYNNEISEKSEIFDDQFSVERPDGSNFTLKIRSTKLEDSAMYFCASSGGTGAYNEQFFGPGTRLTVL.

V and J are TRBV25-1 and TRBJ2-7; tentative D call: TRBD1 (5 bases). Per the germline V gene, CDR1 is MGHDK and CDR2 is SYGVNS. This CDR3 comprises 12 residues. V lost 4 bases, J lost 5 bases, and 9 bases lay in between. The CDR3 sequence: CASSGMTDEQYF. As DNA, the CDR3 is TGTGCCAGCAGTGGGATGACAGACGAGCAGTACTTC.

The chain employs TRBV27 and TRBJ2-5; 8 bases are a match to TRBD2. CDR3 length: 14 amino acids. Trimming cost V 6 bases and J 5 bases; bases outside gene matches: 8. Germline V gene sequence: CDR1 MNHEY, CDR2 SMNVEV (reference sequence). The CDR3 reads CASSGPGLGETQYF. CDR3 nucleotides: TGTGCCAGCAGCGGACCGGGACTAGGGGAGACCCAGTACTTC.

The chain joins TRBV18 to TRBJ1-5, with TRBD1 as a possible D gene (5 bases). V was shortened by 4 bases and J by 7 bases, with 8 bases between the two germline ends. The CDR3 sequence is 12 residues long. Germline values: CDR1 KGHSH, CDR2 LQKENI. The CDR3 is CASSLGAQPQHF. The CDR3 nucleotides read TGTGCCAGCTCACTCGGGGCCCAGCCCCAGCATTTT.